The 16 T cell receptor beta chains listed next were all sequenced from one sample in a study of T cells after yellow fever vaccination. Via MiXCR, TCRdb re-called the 5' RACE reads, giving one row per CDR3 protein. The table records roughly 500,000 distinct CDR3 sequences, under 25% of them present only once. Here the sequenced sample was PBMCs, taken 15 days after the yellow fever booster vaccination. The receptors come from a young man who received the YFV17D yellow fever vaccine.

The table lists this clonotype with a few counts. CDR3 nucleotides: TGTGCCAGCAGTCCGGGACCGTTAAATGAGCAGTTCTTC. The encoded protein is CASSPGPLNEQFF. The chain joins TRBV6-1 to TRBJ2-1, with D perhaps matching TRBD1 or TRBD2 (5 bases each). The length of the CDR3 is 13 residues. The V and J ends lost 5 bases and 7 bases respectively, with 12 bases between them. Germline V gene data show CDR1 as MNHNS and CDR2 as SASEGT.

This chain joins TRBV7-9 and TRBJ1-6; the match to TRBD1 covers 7 bases. The V segment lost 2 bases and the J segment 7 bases; nucleotides outside the gene matches: 2. Germline CDR1 reads SEHNR; CDR2 reads FQNEAQ (reference sequence). The CDR3 sequence is 14 residues long. The CDR3 DNA reads as TGTGCCAGCAGCTTACCAGGGGGAAATTCACCCCTCCACTTT. Translated, it gives CASSLPGGNSPLHF.

The rearrangement uses TRBV7-9 and TRBJ1-3; TRBD1 matches at 7 bases. This CDR3 region has 14 residues. Germline CDR1 SEHNR, CDR2 FQNEAQ (reference sequence). V shed 5 bases and J 6 bases; nucleotides not matched to a gene: 7. The CDR3 DNA reads as TGTGCCAGCAGCGAGTCAGGGGGTGCAAACACCATATATTTT. Protein sequence: CASSESGGANTIYF.

The chain has TRBV7-9 and TRBJ1-4; tentative D call: TRBD1 (5 bases). This CDR3 is 14 amino acids long. With 6 bases removed from V and 8 bases from J, the gap between germline ends came to 16 bases. The V gene's germline CDR1 is SEHNR and CDR2 FQNEAQ (reference sequence). CDR3 nucleotide sequence: TGTGCCAGCAGACGTCCCACCGAGGGGGAAAAACTGTTTTTT. Protein product: CASRRPTEGEKLFF.

The sample holds a few counts of this clonotype. J is TRBJ2-1 and V is TRBV7-9; D is ambiguous. V lost 7 bases to trimming and J lost 4 bases, with 14 bases between them. The V gene's germline CDR1 is SEHNR and CDR2 FQNEAQ (reference sequence). The CDR3 totals 14 residues. The chain's CDR3 is CASTFYEGYNEQFF. In nucleotides, the CDR3 is TGTGCCAGCACCTTTTATGAAGGTTACAATGAGCAGTTCTTC.

The chain couples TRBV20-1 to TRBJ1-1, with D tentatively TRBD1 (6 bases). This CDR3 comprises 14 residues. In germline, CDR1 is DFQATT, CDR2 SNEGSKA (reference sequence). Trimming pared 6 bases from V and 7 bases from J, leaving 21 bases between. Here the CDR3 DNA reads TGCAGTGCAGACGGAGGGGGAACCCTCGTTGAAGCTTTCTTT. This encodes CSADGGGTLVEAFF.

This clonotype was seen only a few times. The chain recombines TRBV6-2 or TRBV6-3 with TRBJ2-3; no firm D call. The CDR3 is 13 amino acids. V lost 2 bases and J lost 5, with 8 bases in between. CDR1 is MNHEY and CDR2 is SVGEGT in the germline V gene. The CDR3 DNA reads TGTGCCAGCAGTTACCAGTGGCAAGATACGCAGTATTTT. It specifies CASSYQWQDTQYF.

This chain joins TRBV7-8 and TRBJ2-1, with 16 positions matching TRBD2. The trim removed 5 bases at V and 3 bases at J, leaving 7 bases unmatched. Germline V gives CDR1 SGHVS, CDR2 FQNEAQ. CDR3 size: 18 residues. The CDR3 sequence is CASSRRGLAGGLYNEQFF. The CDR3 region has the DNA TGTGCCAGCAGCCGTCGGGGACTAGCGGGAGGGCTCTACAATGAGCAGTTCTTC.

The gene calls are TRBV27 and TRBJ2-1; possibly TRBD1 for D (5 bases). The V gene lost 6 bases and the J gene lost 0 bases, with 12 bases spanning the gap. Germline V gives CDR1 MNHEY, CDR2 SMNVEV (reference sequence). CDR3 length: 15 amino acids. The CDR3 protein is CASSPRQTSYNEQFF. The CDR3 DNA reads TGTGCCAGCAGCCCAAGACAGACCTCCTACAATGAGCAGTTCTTC.

The chain employs TRBV12-3 or TRBV12-4 and TRBJ2-7; 12 positions agree with TRBD1. V lost 7 bases and J lost 6; bases outside the gene matches: 16. The CDR3 spans 17 residues. The CDR3 spells CASTYGTGGELGGEQYF. CDR3 bases: TGTGCCAGCACCTATGGGACAGGGGGCGAGTTAGGTGGCGAGCAGTACTTC.

V usage is TRBV10-2 and J usage is TRBJ2-7, with 7 bases that match TRBD2. Germline V lookup: CDR1 WSHSY, CDR2 SAAADI. The CDR3 spans 16 residues. The junction had 5 bases not matched to a gene; V was cut back by 0 bases and J by 0 bases. The CDR3 reads CASSESKLAYSYEQYF. CDR3 nucleotides: TGCGCCAGCAGTGAGTCGAAACTAGCGTACTCCTACGAGCAGTACTTC.

This clonotype was recorded only once. The rearrangement uses TRBV20-1 and TRBJ2-2, with 7 bases fitting TRBD1. CDR1 and CDR2 (germline): DFQATT, SNEGSKA (reference sequence). V was clipped by 5 bases and J by 5 bases; unmatched bases: 8. This CDR3 has 14 residues. The CDR3 coding sequence is TGCAGTGCTCCTCGACAGGGTAGGACCGGGGAGCTGTTTTTT. It is translated as CSAPRQGRTGELFF.

This clonotype appeared a few times. This rearrangement joins TRBV20-1 to TRBJ2-7; D not certain. Germline CDR1 reads DFQATT; CDR2 reads SNEGSKA (reference sequence). V was shortened by 0 bases and J by 2 bases, with 14 bases between the two germline ends. The CDR3 is 15 residues long. The CDR3 DNA sequence: TGCAGTGCTAGAGAGAAGGTCAGCGCTGCCTACGAGCAGTACTTC. It encodes CSAREKVSAAYEQYF.

The CDR3 loop reads CASSSGSIVTGELFF. The CDR3 nucleotides read TGTGCCAGCAGCTCCGGGAGCATCGTCACCGGGGAGCTGTTTTTT. This sequence joins TRBV5-6 and TRBJ2-2, with a weak D call TRBD2 (6 bases). Trimming removed 3 bases at V and 4 bases at J, with 13 bases between. This CDR3 spans 15 amino acids. CDR1 and CDR2 (germline): SGHDT, YYEEEE.

This clonotype was seen a few times. The rearrangement uses TRBV5-4 and TRBJ2-1; TRBD2 matches at 7 bases. Germline V gene lookup returns CDR1 SGHNT and CDR2 YYREEE (reference sequence). The junction had 10 bases not matched to a gene; V was cut back by 5 bases and J by 5 bases. The CDR3 extends over 15 amino acids. The CDR3 loop is CASRRREFNDNEQFF. The CDR3 DNA sequence: TGTGCCAGCAGGCGGCGGGAGTTTAATGACAATGAGCAGTTCTTC.

The rearrangement uses TRBV5-1 and TRBJ2-1, with D uncertain. Deletions cut 0 bases from V and 7 bases from J, with 8 bases between. There are 13 residues in the CDR3. Germline loops: CDR1 SGHRS, CDR2 YFSETQ. The CDR3 region is CASSLGWGNEQFF. The CDR3 DNA reads TGCGCCAGCAGCTTGGGTTGGGGAAATGAGCAGTTCTTC.